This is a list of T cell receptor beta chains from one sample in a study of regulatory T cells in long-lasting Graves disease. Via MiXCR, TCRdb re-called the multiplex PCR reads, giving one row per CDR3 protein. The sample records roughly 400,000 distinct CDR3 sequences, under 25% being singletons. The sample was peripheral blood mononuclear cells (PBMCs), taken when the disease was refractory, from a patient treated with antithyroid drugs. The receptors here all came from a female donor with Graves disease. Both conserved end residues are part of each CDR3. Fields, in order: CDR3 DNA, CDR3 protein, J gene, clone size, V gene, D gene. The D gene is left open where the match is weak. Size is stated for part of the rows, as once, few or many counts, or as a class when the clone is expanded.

TGTGCCAGCGTACCGCGGGAGTATAGGACCGGGGAGCTGTTTTTT	CASVPREYRTGELFF	TRBJ2-2	.	TRBV7-2	TRBD2
TGTGCCAGCAATCGCCACTCGTACGAGCAGTACTTC	CASNRHSYEQYF	TRBJ2-7	.	TRBV6-2/TRBV6-3	.
TGTGCCAGCAGTTACGTCGCCGGGACAGGGTACTACGAGCAGTACTTC	CASSYVAGTGYYEQYF	TRBJ2-7	.	TRBV6-2/TRBV6-3	TRBD1
TGTGCCAGCTCACCTTCAACAGGGAATCAGCCCCAGCATTTT	CASSPSTGNQPQHF	TRBJ1-5	few	TRBV18	.
TGTGCCAGCAGCTCAGGACTCCTCTCGTGGGCCGGGGAGCTGTTTTTT	CASSSGLLSWAGELFF	TRBJ2-2	.	TRBV11-2	.
TGTGCCAGCAGTGAAACCCCGGGACAGTCTGAAAAACTGTTTTTT	CASSETPGQSEKLFF	TRBJ1-4	few	TRBV6-1	TRBD1
TGTGCCTGGAGTGTACTTGGAGAGACCCAGTACTTC	CAWSVLGETQYF	TRBJ2-5	few	TRBV30	.
TGTGCCAGCAGCTTGGGCCAGGGGTCCACCGGGGAGCTGTTTTTT	CASSLGQGSTGELFF	TRBJ2-2	many	TRBV5-8	.
TGCAGTGCTGAGGGGGCGGGAGGGCCCAAGACCCAGTACTTC	CSAEGAGGPKTQYF	TRBJ2-5	few	TRBV20-1	TRBD2
TGTGCCAGCACGGGACTAGCGGGAGTCGGGGAGCTGTTTTTT	CASTGLAGVGELFF	TRBJ2-2	few	TRBV19	TRBD2
TGTGCCAGCAGCTTAGTCAAGCGCGGGAGTTACTCGGACGAGCAGTACTTC	CASSLVKRGSYSDEQYF	TRBJ2-7	few	TRBV11-1	TRBD2
TGTGCCAGCAGCCAAGAACTCGGGGGGCTGGGAGAGACCCAGTACTTC	CASSQELGGLGETQYF	TRBJ2-5	.	TRBV14	.
TGTGCCAGCAGTTTGGCCCGGAGCACAGATACGCAGTATTTT	CASSLARSTDTQYF	TRBJ2-3	.	TRBV28	.
TGTGCCAGCAGGTGGCAGGAGACCCAGTACTTC	CASRWQETQYF	TRBJ2-5	many	TRBV2	.
TGTGCCAGCAGCCGCCGACTAGAGCAGAGCTACGAGCAGTACTTC	CASSRRLEQSYEQYF	TRBJ2-7	.	TRBV7-6	.
TGTGCCAGCAGCTTATCTTCTTCTGGTCCGAGGAGCTCCTACGAGCAGTACTTC	CASSLSSSGPRSSYEQYF	TRBJ2-7	many	TRBV7-3	.
TGTGCCAGCAGCCGCCTGACTAGCGGGAATAATGAGCAGTTCTTC	CASSRLTSGNNEQFF	TRBJ2-1	many	TRBV7-2	TRBD2